Described below is a single T cell receptor beta chain sequence and its context. Assay: immunoSEQ multiplex PCR; the TCRdb copy retains only in-frame clones and omits some. This table has about 82,000 clones, approximately 82% appearing once. The sample is drawn from a study of OX40 agonist ivuxolimab in advanced cancers. Study-wide background: Patients undergoing dose escalation presented with hepatocellular carcinoma, melanoma, renal cell or head and neck cancer.

Trimming removed 5 bases from V and 0 bases from J, with 16 bases in between. CDR1 and CDR2 from the germline V gene are MNHEY and SMNVEV (reference sequence). This CDR3 spans 16 amino acids. The sample was CD4+ or CD8+ T cells sorted from blood, taken in a trial of the OX40 agonist ivuxolimab. The clonotype was recovered from an adult with an advanced solid tumor such as melanoma, head and neck, liver or kidney cancer. The chain links TRBV27 to TRBJ2-5, with D unresolved. CDR3 sequence: CASSLRGYGYQETQYF. Here the CDR3 DNA reads TGTGCCAGCAGTCTTCGTGGCTACGGGTACCAAGAGACCCAGTACTTC.